These 12 T cell receptor beta chains were all obtained from the same sample, sequenced in a study of identical twins. TCRdb used MiXCR to reprocess the 5' RACE reads, holding one entry per CDR3 protein. Seen here are fewer than 650,000 distinct CDR3 sequences, more than 9% observed once, and the top ten hold 2.5% to 3.5%. This same sample was also taken into another study, of yellow fever vaccine responses in identical twins.

The sample consisted of PBMCs. The origin of the receptors is a woman aged 18-29 years in good health.

Ten or more counts support this clonotype. The chain couples TRBV6-2 or TRBV6-3 to TRBJ2-1, with 12 bases aligning to TRBD2. CDR3 length: 13 amino acids. Germline CDR1 is MNHEY and CDR2 is SVGEGT. V shed 8 bases and J 6 bases; nucleotides not matched to a gene: 2. Here the CDR3 reads CASRLAGANEQFF. In DNA, the CDR3 is TGTGCCAGCCGACTAGCGGGAGCCAATGAGCAGTTCTTC.

The sample holds many counts of this clonotype. The rearrangement links TRBV5-1 to TRBJ2-5; TRBD2 agrees at 7 bases. The CDR3 is 12 amino acids. CDR1 is SGHRS and CDR2 is YFSETQ in the germline V gene. After removal of 8 bases from V and 4 bases from J, the junction contained 5 bases not matched to a gene. Written as DNA, the CDR3 is TGCGCCAGTAGACTAGCTTCAGAGACCCAGTACTTC. Protein: CASRLASETQYF.

In its sample, this clonotype was seen many times. V is TRBV20-1 and J is TRBJ1-6; unclear D gene. The V and J ends lost 5 bases and 9 bases respectively, with 14 bases between them. The CDR3 spans 13 residues. Germline CDR1 and CDR2: DFQATT and SNEGSKA (reference sequence). CDR3 protein: CSAAVVTGSPLHF. The CDR3 DNA reads as TGCAGTGCTGCAGTGGTCACGGGTTCACCCCTCCACTTT.

This clonotype turned up a few times. V usage is TRBV5-5 and J usage is TRBJ2-7; TRBD1 aligns across 7 bases. Germline-derived CDR1 and CDR2 are SGHKS and YYEKEE (reference sequence). V trimming: 2 bases; J trimming: 2 bases; junction bases outside the gene matches: 7. The CDR3 length is 15 residues. The CDR3 here is CASSFLPGGAYEQYF. CDR3 nucleotides: TGTGCCAGCAGCTTTCTACCAGGGGGTGCCTACGAGCAGTACTTC.

This clonotype came up a few times. The V and J genes are TRBV4-2 and TRBJ1-6; D gene uncertain. The germline V and J ends were trimmed by 0 bases and 7 bases, with 10 bases remaining between them. The length of the CDR3 is 15 residues. CDR1 is LGHNA and CDR2 is YNFKEQ in the germline V gene. The CDR3 DNA sequence: TGTGCCAGCAGCCAAGAGGGCCAGGCCAATTCACCCCTCCACTTT. Translation: CASSQEGQANSPLHF.

This clonotype has just a few counts. The V and J genes are TRBV11-2 and TRBJ1-6; D uncertain. The CDR3 has 15 residues. Deletions cut 2 bases from V and 4 bases from J, with 9 bases between. Germline-derived CDR1 and CDR2 are SGHAT and FQNNGV. The CDR3 here is CASSLYQDYNSPLHF. The CDR3 nucleotides read TGTGCCAGCAGCTTATACCAGGATTATAATTCACCCCTCCACTTT.

V usage is TRBV5-1 and J usage is TRBJ1-1; TRBD1 matches 10 bases. The CDR3 is 16 residues long. V lost 0 bases to trimming and J lost 5 bases; unmatched junction nucleotides: 7. Germline CDR1 and CDR2: SGHRS and YFSETQ. The CDR3: CASSLGFGQGGTEAFF. In DNA, the CDR3 is TGCGCCAGCAGCTTGGGTTTCGGACAGGGGGGTACTGAAGCTTTCTTT.

There are a few counts of this clonotype. The V and J genes are TRBV29-1 and TRBJ2-7; 7 nucleotides agree with TRBD1. The CDR3 contains 11 residues. V was clipped by 5 bases and J by 5 bases; unmatched bases: 3. Per the germline V gene, CDR1 is SQVTM and CDR2 is ANQGSEA. CDR3 loop: CSVTGQDEQYF. The CDR3 DNA is TGCAGCGTTACAGGACAGGACGAGCAGTACTTC.

This clonotype was detected many times. The chain uses TRBV25-1 and TRBJ2-3; D gene ambiguous. The CDR3 consists of 16 residues. The V gene lost 1 base and the J gene lost 2 bases, with 13 bases spanning the gap. CDR1 MGHDK and CDR2 SYGVNS come from the germline V gene. The CDR3 loop reads CASSESGGYYTDTQYF. For the CDR3, the DNA is TGTGCCAGCAGTGAATCGGGCGGATACTACACAGATACGCAGTATTTT.

This clonotype has only a few counts. The V gene is TRBV6-5, the J gene TRBJ1-2; unclear D gene. V was cut by 8 bases and J by 5 bases, with 9 bases left in between. CDR1 is MNHEY, CDR2 SVGAGI, per germline. The CDR3 runs 11 residues. DNA of the CDR3: TGTGCCAGCGGCAGAAGATATGGCTACACCTTC. It codes for CASGRRYGYTF.

The chain joins TRBV20-1 to TRBJ2-2; tentative D call: TRBD1 (5 bases). The ends were cut back, 2 bases at V and 6 bases at J, with 19 bases in the middle. Germline loops: CDR1 DFQATT, CDR2 SNEGSKA (reference sequence). The CDR3 is 16 residues long. The chain's CDR3 is CSARTRPNRGPGELFF. The CDR3 coding sequence is TGCAGTGCTAGAACTCGCCCGAATAGGGGTCCCGGGGAGCTGTTTTTT.

This clonotype appeared a few times. The V and J genes are TRBV15 and TRBJ2-1; possibly TRBD1 for D (6 bases). With 1 base removed from V and 7 bases from J, the gap between germline ends came to 14 bases. Germline lookup yields CDR1 LNHNV and CDR2 YYDKDF (reference sequence). This CDR3 spans 15 amino acids. The CDR3 sequence is CATSRVKQGYNEQFF. The DNA of the CDR3 is TGTGCCACCAGCAGAGTTAAACAGGGCTATAATGAGCAGTTCTTC.